Described below is a single T cell receptor (beta chain) sequence and its context. The protocol was immunoSEQ multiplex PCR, while the TCRdb copy is restricted to in-frame clones and leaves out a portion. Of roughly 93,000 clones in the sample, 95% were seen once. This CDR3 has 22 residues. V dropped 4 bases and J dropped 0 bases, with 34 bases sitting between them. The germline V gene has CDR1 MGHRA and CDR2 YSYEKL. The entry originates in a study of technical replicates of blood from a few donors. This chain uses TRBV4-1 with TRBJ2-7, with D tentatively TRBD2 (6 bases). The source is a human donor in good health. Material for sequencing was T cells isolated from PBMCs. The CDR3 is CASSRTIVSSANLVRTSYEQYF. CDR3 nucleotide sequence: TGCGCCAGCAGCCGAACGATAGTATCTAGCGCCAACCTGGTCAGGACCTCCTACGAGCAGTACTTC.